This entry describes one TCR beta chain. Antigen specificity is unknown. The sample originates from a study of OX40 agonist ivuxolimab in advanced cancers. In the study overall: Patients were 65% to 85% male with ages roughly 23 to 79, mean 60. Notes on the study in general: The authors also found low normalized T-cell clonal expansion in some nonresponders. People who partly responded at 0.1-3.0 mg/kg had some of the least clonal expansion seen.

Sequencing was performed with immunoSEQ multiplex PCR; in TCRdb, only in-frame clones are kept and a portion is missing. The sample consists of 60,000 to 80,000 clones, roughly nine tenths of them appearing once. Systemic immunosuppression or autoimmune disease history was grounds to exclude patients. The V gene end was trimmed by 7 bases and the J gene end by 3 bases; junction bases not matched to a gene: 10. The V gene's germline CDR1 is SGHDT and CDR2 YYEEEE. This CDR3 has 15 amino acids. Sequencing was performed on CD4+ or CD8+ T cells sorted from blood, taken in a trial of the OX40 agonist ivuxolimab. This chain uses TRBV5-6 with TRBJ2-1; 7 bases are shared with TRBD2. The TCR originated in an adult with an advanced solid tumor such as melanoma, head and neck, liver or kidney cancer. CDR3 DNA: TGTGCCAGCGGACTATCTAGCGGAGGCTACAATGAGCAGTTCTTC. Its protein product is CASGLSSGGYNEQFF.